The 8 T cell receptor beta chains below come from one sample, sequenced in a study of a mutant IDH1 vaccine in newly diagnosed glioma. The table came from immunoSEQ multiplex PCR; TCRdb's copy has only in-frame clones and leaves some out. The sample holds approximately 44,000 clones, around 78% seen once. Regarding time point: week 35, safety follow-up. Doses of 300 ug of mutant IDH1 20-mer peptide were given with topical imiquimod. For these receptors, no antigen is known. The starting material was PBMCs, obtained from a glioma patient whose treatment included an IDH1 peptide vaccine. These receptors came from a middle-aged man with glioma.

The chain uses TRBV5-4 and TRBJ1-1, with 8 bases fitting TRBD1. The CDR3 contains 14 residues. Trimming cost V 2 bases and J 3 bases; bases outside gene matches: 3. In germline, CDR1 is SGHNT, CDR2 YYREEE (reference sequence). The CDR3, as DNA: TGTGCCAGCAGCTTTAACAGGGGGGACACTGAAGCTTTCTTT. It translates to CASSFNRGDTEAFF.

The J gene is TRBJ2-3, the V gene TRBV6-5; D gene ambiguous. The length of the CDR3 is 14 residues. Germline CDR1 reads MNHEY; CDR2 reads SVGAGI. V lost 0 bases, J lost 5 bases, and 9 bases lay in between. The CDR3 region has the DNA TGTGCCAGCAGTTACTCGGGCTCCCGAGATACGCAGTATTTT. It encodes CASSYSGSRDTQYF.

The J gene is TRBJ2-7, the V gene TRBV5-1; possible D gene TRBD2, 5 bases. Germline values: CDR1 SGHRS, CDR2 YFSETQ. CDR3 size: 14 residues. Trimming left V 2 bases short and J 3 bases short, with 12 bases between. The DNA for the CDR3 is TGCGCCAGCAGCTTAGAGCGCGGGTACTACGAGCAGTACTTC. It translates to CASSLERGYYEQYF. Using reference TRBV5-1 and TRBJ2-7 for the parts outside the CDR3, the full variable domain is KAGVTQTPRYLIKTRGQQVTLSCSPISGHRSVSWYQQTPGQGLQFLFEYFSETQRNKGNFPGRFSGRQFSNSRSEMNVSTLELGDSALYLCASSLERGYYEQYFGPGTRLTVT.

The chain uses TRBV5-1 and TRBJ2-7, with 9 nucleotides matching TRBD1. With 7 bases clipped from V and 5 bases from J, the junction kept 13 bases outside the gene matches. In germline, CDR1 is SGHRS, CDR2 YFSETQ. The CDR3 sequence is 15 residues long. CDR3 sequence reads: CASRYADRGGNEQYF. CDR3 bases: TGCGCCAGCCGCTACGCGGACAGGGGTGGGAACGAGCAGTACTTC.

The V call is TRBV5-1, the J call TRBJ2-5, with D perhaps TRBD1 or TRBD2 (6 bases each). The CDR3 is 15 amino acids. V was clipped by 4 bases and J by 5 bases, with 18 bases between them. From germline, CDR1 is SGHRS and CDR2 YFSETQ. The chain's CDR3 is CASSTSAGGGETQYF. As DNA, the CDR3 is TGCGCCAGCAGCACATCCGCCGGGGGCGGGGAGACCCAGTACTTC.

V is TRBV5-5 and J is TRBJ2-1; no firm D call. The CDR3 has 11 amino acids. V lost 4 bases and J lost 9, with 8 bases in between. The germline gives CDR1 SGHKS, CDR2 YYEKEE (reference sequence). The CDR3 DNA is TGTGCCAGCAGCATTGGTATTGAGCAGTTCTTC. Its protein is CASSIGIEQFF.

The chain combines TRBV21-1 with TRBJ1-5. TRBV21-1 is reported as a pseudogene. The CDR3 spans 15 residues. CDR3 in amino acids: CVSSSQNYSNQPQHF. The DNA for the CDR3 is TGTGTCAGCAGCAGTCAAAACTATAGCAATCAGCCCCAGCATTTT.

V gene TRBV19 combines with J gene TRBJ2-2, with 10 bases matching TRBD1. CDR1 and CDR2 from the germline V gene are LNHDA and SQIVND (reference sequence). The CDR3 runs to 15 residues. Trimming cost V 2 bases and J 6 bases; bases outside gene matches: 3. Here the CDR3 DNA reads TGTGCCAGTAGTATAAGGGACAGGGGCCCCGGGGAGCTGTTTTTT. The encoded protein is CASSIRDRGPGELFF.